This T cell receptor (beta chain) was sequenced during a study of OX40 agonist ivuxolimab in advanced cancers. Looking at the study overall: From about 23 to 85 years was the age range, with a mean of around 57 years, and over 70% were male. Findings and caveats of the study: CD4+ T cells averaged fewer expanded clones than CD8+ T cells. CD4+ and CD8+ blood T cells expanded clonally by week 6 at 0.1 to 3.0 mg/kg.

Autoimmune disease history or systemic immunosuppression meant exclusion. Note on this clone: The antigen is unknown.

Between the trimmed V and J ends, which lost 0 bases and 2 bases, there was a span of 1 base. The CDR3 totals 12 residues. In germline, CDR1 is ENHRY, CDR2 SYGVKD. Some clones are missing from TCRdb's copy, which holds only in-frame ones; the method was immunoSEQ multiplex PCR. The repertoire consists of 70,000 to 80,000 clones, with 80% to 90% occurring once and the leading ten covering around 0.9%. The receptor was isolated from an adult with an advanced solid tumor such as melanoma, head and neck, liver or kidney cancer. The sample consisted of CD4+ or CD8+ T cells sorted from blood, taken in a trial of the OX40 agonist ivuxolimab. J is TRBJ1-2 and V is TRBV10-3, with D hard to call. The CDR3 sequence is CAISESNYGYTF. The DNA for the CDR3 is TGTGCCATCAGTGAGTCGAACTATGGCTACACCTTC.